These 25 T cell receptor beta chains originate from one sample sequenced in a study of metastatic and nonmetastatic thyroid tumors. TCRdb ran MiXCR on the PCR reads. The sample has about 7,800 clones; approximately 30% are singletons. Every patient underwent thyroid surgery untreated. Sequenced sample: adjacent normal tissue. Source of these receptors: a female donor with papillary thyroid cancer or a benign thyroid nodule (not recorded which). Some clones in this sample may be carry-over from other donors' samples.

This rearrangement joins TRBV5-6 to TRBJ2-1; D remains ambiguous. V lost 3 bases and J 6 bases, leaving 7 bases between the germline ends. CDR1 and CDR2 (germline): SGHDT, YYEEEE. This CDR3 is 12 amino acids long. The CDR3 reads CASSSLSNEQFF. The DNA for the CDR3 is TGTGCCAGCAGCTCCCTTTCCAATGAGCAGTTCTTC.

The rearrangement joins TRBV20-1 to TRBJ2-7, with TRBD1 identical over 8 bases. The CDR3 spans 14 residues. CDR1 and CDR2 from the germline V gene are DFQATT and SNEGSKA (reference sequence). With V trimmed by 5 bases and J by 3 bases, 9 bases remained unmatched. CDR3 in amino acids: CSAGTGTGVYEQYF. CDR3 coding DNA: TGCAGTGCTGGTACCGGGACAGGTGTCTACGAGCAGTACTTC.

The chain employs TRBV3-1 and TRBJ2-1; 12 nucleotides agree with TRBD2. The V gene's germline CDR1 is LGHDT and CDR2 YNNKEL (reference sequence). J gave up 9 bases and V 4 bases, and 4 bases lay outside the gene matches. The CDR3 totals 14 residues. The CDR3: CASSPTSGSTEQFF. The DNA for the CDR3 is TGTGCCAGCAGCCCGACTAGCGGGAGTACTGAGCAGTTCTTC.

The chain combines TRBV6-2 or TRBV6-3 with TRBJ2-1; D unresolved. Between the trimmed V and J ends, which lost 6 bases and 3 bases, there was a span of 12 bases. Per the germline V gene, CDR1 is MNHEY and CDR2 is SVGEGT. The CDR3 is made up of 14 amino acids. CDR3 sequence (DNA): TGTGCCAGCAGCTTATTCACAGTCTACAATGAGCAGTTCTTC. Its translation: CASSLFTVYNEQFF.

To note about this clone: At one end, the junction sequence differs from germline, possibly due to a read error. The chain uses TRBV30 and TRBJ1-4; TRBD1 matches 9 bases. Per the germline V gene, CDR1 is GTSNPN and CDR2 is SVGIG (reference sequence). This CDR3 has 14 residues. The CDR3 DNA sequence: TGTCCCTGGAGTGTGGACAGGGGACGTGTAAAACTGTTTTTT. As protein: CPWSVDRGRVKLFF.

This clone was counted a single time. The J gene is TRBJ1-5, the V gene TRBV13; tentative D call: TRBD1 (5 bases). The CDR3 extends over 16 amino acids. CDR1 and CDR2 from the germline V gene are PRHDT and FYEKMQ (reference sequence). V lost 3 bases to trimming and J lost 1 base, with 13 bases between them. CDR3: CASSFGGDLSNQPQHF. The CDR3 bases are TGTGCCAGCAGCTTCGGGGGGGACCTCAGCAATCAGCCCCAGCATTTT.

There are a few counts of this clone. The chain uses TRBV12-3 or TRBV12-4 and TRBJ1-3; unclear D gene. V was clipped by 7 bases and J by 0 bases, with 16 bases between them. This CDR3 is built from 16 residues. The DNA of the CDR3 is TGTGCCAGCATTCCTCGGTGTATTCACTCTGGAAACACCATATATTTT. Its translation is CASIPRCIHSGNTIYF.

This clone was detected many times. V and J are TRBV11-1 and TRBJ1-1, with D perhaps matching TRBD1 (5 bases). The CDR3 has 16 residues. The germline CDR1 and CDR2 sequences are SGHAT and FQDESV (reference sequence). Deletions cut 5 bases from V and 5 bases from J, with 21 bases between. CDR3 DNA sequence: TGTGCCAGCAGCACACAAGGGACTGGGGCAGGTACTGAAGCTTTCTTT. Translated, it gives CASSTQGTGAGTEAFF.

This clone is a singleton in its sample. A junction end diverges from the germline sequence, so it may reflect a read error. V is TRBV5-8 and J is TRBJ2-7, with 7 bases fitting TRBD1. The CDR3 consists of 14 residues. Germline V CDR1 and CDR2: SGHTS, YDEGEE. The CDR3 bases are TGTGTCAGCAGCATTCTACAGGGGCCCTACGAGCAGTACTTC. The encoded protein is CVSSILQGPYEQYF.

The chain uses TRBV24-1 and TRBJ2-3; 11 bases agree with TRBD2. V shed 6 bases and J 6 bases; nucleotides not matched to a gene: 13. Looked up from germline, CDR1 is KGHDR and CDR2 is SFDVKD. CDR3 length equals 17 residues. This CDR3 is CATSSSTSGRADDTQYF. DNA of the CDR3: TGTGCCACCAGTTCTTCAACTAGCGGGAGAGCTGACGATACGCAGTATTTT.

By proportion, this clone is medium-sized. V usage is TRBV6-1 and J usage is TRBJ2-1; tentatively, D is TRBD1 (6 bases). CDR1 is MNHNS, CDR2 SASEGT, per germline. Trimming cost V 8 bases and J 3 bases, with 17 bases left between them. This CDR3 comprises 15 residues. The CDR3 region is CASGVQDRYYNEQFF. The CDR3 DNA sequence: TGTGCCAGCGGAGTTCAGGACAGATACTACAATGAGCAGTTCTTC.

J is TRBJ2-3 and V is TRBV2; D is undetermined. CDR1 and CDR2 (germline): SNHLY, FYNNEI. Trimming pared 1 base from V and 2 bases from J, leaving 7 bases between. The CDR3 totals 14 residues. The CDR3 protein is CASSEGQITDTQYF. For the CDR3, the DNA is TGTGCCAGCAGTGAAGGGCAGATCACAGATACGCAGTATTTT.

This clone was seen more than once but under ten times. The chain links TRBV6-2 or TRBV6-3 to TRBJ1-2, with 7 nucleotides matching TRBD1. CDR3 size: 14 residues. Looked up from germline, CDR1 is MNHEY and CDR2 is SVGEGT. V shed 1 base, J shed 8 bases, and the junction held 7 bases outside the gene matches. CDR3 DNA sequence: TGTGCCAGCAGTTACTGGGACAGCCTTCGGGGCTACACCTTC. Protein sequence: CASSYWDSLRGYTF.

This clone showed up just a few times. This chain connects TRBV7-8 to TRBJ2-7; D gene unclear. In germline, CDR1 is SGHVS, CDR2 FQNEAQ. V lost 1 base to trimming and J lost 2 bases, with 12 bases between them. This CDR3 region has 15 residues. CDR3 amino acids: CASSLGAGIAYEQYF. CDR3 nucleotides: TGTGCCAGCAGCTTAGGGGCAGGAATAGCCTACGAGCAGTACTTC.

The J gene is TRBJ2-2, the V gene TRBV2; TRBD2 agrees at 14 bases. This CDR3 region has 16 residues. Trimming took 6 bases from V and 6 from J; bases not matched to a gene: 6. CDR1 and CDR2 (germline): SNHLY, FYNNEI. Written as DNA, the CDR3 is TGTGCCAGCAGATTTCAGGGACTAGCGGGAGCCGGGGAGCTGTTTTTT. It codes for CASRFQGLAGAGELFF.

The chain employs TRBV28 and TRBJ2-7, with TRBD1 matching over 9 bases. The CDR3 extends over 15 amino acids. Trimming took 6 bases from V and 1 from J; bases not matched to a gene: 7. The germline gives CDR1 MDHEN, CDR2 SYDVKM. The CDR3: CASSRLGQGSYEQYF. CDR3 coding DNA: TGTGCCAGCAGCAGGCTGGGACAGGGATCCTACGAGCAGTACTTC.

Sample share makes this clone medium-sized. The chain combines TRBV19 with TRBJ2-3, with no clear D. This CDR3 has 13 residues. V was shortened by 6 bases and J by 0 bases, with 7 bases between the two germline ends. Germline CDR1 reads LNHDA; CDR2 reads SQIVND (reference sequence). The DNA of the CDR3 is TGTGCCAGTAGGGCATCTAGCACAGATACGCAGTATTTT. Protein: CASRASSTDTQYF.

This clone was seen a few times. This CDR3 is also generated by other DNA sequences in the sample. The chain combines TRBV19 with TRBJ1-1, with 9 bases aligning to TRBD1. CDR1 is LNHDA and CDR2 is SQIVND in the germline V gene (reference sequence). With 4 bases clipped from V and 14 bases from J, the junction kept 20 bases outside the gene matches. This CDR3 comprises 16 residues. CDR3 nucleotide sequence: TGTGCCAGTAGTAGGGGGACAGGGACGTTTGGGGCTGAGGCCTTCTTT. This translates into CASSRGTGTFGAEAFF.

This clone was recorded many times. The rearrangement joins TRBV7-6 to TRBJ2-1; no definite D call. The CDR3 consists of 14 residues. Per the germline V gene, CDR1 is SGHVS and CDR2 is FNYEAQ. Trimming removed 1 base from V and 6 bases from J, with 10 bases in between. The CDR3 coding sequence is TGTGCCAGCAGCTTAGTACAGCAGAGCAATGAGCAGTTCTTC. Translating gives CASSLVQQSNEQFF.

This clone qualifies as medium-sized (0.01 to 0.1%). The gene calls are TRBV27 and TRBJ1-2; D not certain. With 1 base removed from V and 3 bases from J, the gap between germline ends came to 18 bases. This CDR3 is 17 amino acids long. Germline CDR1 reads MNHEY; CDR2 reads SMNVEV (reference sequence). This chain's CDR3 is CASSLFPSAPTHYGYTF. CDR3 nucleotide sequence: TGTGCCAGCAGTTTATTTCCAAGCGCCCCAACTCACTATGGCTACACCTTC.

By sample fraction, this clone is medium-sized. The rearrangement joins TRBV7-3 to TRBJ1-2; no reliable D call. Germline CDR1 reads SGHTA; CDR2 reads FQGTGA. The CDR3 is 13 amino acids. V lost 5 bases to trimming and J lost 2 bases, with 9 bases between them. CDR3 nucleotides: TGTGCCAGCAGCCGAGACACGAACTATGGCTACACCTTC. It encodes CASSRDTNYGYTF.

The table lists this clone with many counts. The CDR3 nucleotides read TGTGCCAGCTCACCCGGACAGAGGGGCACTGAAGCTTTCTTT. It is translated as CASSPGQRGTEAFF. The chain carries TRBV18 and TRBJ1-1; D is perhaps TRBD1 (6 bases). The CDR3 has 14 amino acids. Germline V lookup: CDR1 KGHSH, CDR2 LQKENI. V lost 3 bases and J lost 4, with 12 bases in between.

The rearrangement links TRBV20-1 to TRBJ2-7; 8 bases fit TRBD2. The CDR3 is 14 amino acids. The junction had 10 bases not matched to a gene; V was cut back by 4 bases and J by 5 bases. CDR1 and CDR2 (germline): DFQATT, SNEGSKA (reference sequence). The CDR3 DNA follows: TGCAGTGCTACCTCACTAGCGGCAATGGACGAGCAGTACTTC. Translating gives CSATSLAAMDEQYF.

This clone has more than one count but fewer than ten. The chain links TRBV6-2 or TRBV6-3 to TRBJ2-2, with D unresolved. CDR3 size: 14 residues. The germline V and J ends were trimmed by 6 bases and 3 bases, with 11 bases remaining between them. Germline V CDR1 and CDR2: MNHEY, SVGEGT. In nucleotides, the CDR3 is TGTGCCAGCAGGAAGTTGGTTTACACCGGGGAGCTGTTTTTT. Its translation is CASRKLVYTGELFF.

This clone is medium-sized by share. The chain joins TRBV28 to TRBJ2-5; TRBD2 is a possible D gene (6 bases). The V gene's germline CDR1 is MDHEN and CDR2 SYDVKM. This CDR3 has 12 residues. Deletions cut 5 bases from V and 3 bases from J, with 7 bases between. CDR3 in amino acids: CASSAGKETQYF. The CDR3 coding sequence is TGTGCCAGCAGTGCGGGAAAAGAGACCCAGTACTTC. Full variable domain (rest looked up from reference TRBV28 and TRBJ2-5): DVKVTQSSRYLVKRTGEKVFLECVQDMDHENMFWYRQDPGLGLRLIYFSYDVKMKEKGDIPEGYSVSREKKERFSLILESASTNQTSMYLCASSAGKETQYFGPGTRLLVL.